The 21 T cell receptor beta chains reported below all come from one sample, sequenced in a study of CD8 T cells in Susac syndrome. The RNA, about 0.45 to 1 ug, was put through reverse transcription using random hexamers. TCRdb re-called the immunoSEQ multiplex PCR reads with MiXCR, one entry per CDR3 protein. The data hold roughly 120,000 distinct CDR3 sequences, with more than 85% observed a single time. Material: CD4+ T cells from PBMCs. The receptor set was obtained from a human donor with multiple sclerosis.

The chain joins TRBV29-1 to TRBJ1-1; TRBD1 matches at 8 bases. Trimming removed 0 bases from V and 7 bases from J; junction bases left unmatched: 10. The CDR3 consists of 15 residues. Germline V gives CDR1 SQVTM, CDR2 ANQGSEA. The CDR3 is CSVEDRGQGRNEAFF. In DNA form, the CDR3 reads TGCAGCGTTGAAGATCGCGGACAGGGAAGGAATGAAGCTTTCTTT.

The chain carries TRBV4-2 and TRBJ1-1, with D hard to call. Trimming shortened V by 5 bases and J by 6 bases, and 10 bases separated the two germline ends. This CDR3 is built from 12 residues. CDR1 LGHNA and CDR2 YNFKEQ come from the germline V gene. In DNA form, the CDR3 reads TGTGCCAGCAGCTCTCGAAAGTCTGAAGCTTTCTTT. This codes for CASSSRKSEAFF.

The chain employs TRBV6-5 and TRBJ2-7, with TRBD1 matching 12 bases. With V trimmed by 8 bases and J by 6 bases, 8 bases remained unmatched. There are 14 residues in the CDR3. CDR1 and CDR2 from the germline V gene are MNHEY and SVGAGI. CDR3 loop: CASYQRDRGREQYF. CDR3 bases: TGTGCCAGCTACCAAAGGGACAGGGGGCGCGAGCAGTACTTC.

CDR3 sequence: CSVAIVGEGYTF. DNA of the CDR3: TGCAGCGTTGCTATAGTAGGGGAAGGCTACACCTTC. The chain joins TRBV29-1 to TRBJ1-2; possibly TRBD1 for D (5 bases). V was trimmed by 4 bases and J by 8 bases, leaving 14 bases between them. The CDR3 has 12 amino acids. Germline CDR1 reads SQVTM; CDR2 reads ANQGSEA.

V and J are TRBV30 and TRBJ1-2, with D possibly TRBD1 on 5 matching bases. V was pared by 0 bases and J by 5 bases, with 22 bases between. The germline V gene has CDR1 GTSNPN and CDR2 SVGIG (reference sequence). The CDR3 spans 17 residues. DNA for the CDR3: TGTGCCTGGAGTGTACAGCTTACCGGGGGTGTCCATTATGGCTACACCTTC. Protein product: CAWSVQLTGGVHYGYTF.

The chain uses TRBV12-3 or TRBV12-4 and TRBJ1-2; 7 nucleotides align to TRBD1. There are 14 residues in the CDR3. The V and J ends lost 2 bases and 2 bases, in that order; junction bases with no gene match: 2. CDR3: CASSLTGANYGYTF. The DNA for the CDR3 is TGTGCCAGCAGTTTAACAGGGGCGAACTATGGCTACACCTTC.

This sequence joins TRBV6-2 or TRBV6-3 and TRBJ2-7, with D perhaps matching TRBD1 (6 bases). V was clipped by 9 bases and J by 6 bases, with 18 bases between them. Germline V CDR1 and CDR2: MNHEY, SVGEGT. The CDR3 consists of 13 residues. The CDR3 loop reads CASQQGLSTEQYF. CDR3 nucleotides: TGTGCCAGTCAGCAGGGGCTCTCCACCGAGCAGTACTTC.

The chain recombines TRBV12-3 or TRBV12-4 with TRBJ1-1; D is ambiguous. The CDR3 has 11 amino acids. V lost 2 bases to trimming and J lost 8 bases, with 6 bases between them. CDR3: CASSLSREAFF. CDR3 in DNA: TGTGCCAGCAGTTTATCCAGGGAAGCTTTCTTT.

This clonotype was recorded only once. The genes are TRBV5-6 and TRBJ1-5, with 7 bases lining up with TRBD1. The germline V gene has CDR1 SGHDT and CDR2 YYEEEE. J gave up 5 bases and V 4 bases, and 9 bases lay outside the gene matches. The CDR3 sequence is 15 residues long. CDR3 bases: TGTGCCAGCAGCCGACAGGGTACGAGAGATCAGCCCCAGCATTTT. It specifies CASSRQGTRDQPQHF.

The V call is TRBV10-3, the J call TRBJ2-2, with a weak D call TRBD2 (5 bases). The V end lost 11 bases, the J end lost 4 bases, and 14 bases lay between the germline ends. Germline CDR1 ENHRY, CDR2 SYGVKD. The CDR3 length is 13 residues. The CDR3 reads CASSQRGTGELFF. The CDR3 DNA sequence: TGTGCCTCCAGTCAACGGGGCACCGGGGAGCTGTTTTTT.

V and J are TRBV6-5 and TRBJ1-4; 9 positions agree with TRBD1. The CDR3 contains 15 residues. The J segment lost 7 bases and the V segment lost 7 bases, leaving 10 bases of the junction unmatched. Germline lookup yields CDR1 MNHEY and CDR2 SVGAGI. The CDR3 is CASTPGQGMIEKLFF. The CDR3 bases are TGTGCCAGCACGCCGGGACAGGGAATGATTGAAAAACTGTTTTTT.

The chain is built from TRBV6-6 and TRBJ1-3, with a weak D call TRBD1 (5 bases). The V gene's germline CDR1 is MNHNY and CDR2 SVGAGI (reference sequence). There are 16 residues in the CDR3. The V end was cut by 7 bases, the J end by 3 bases, with 19 bases between. The CDR3 DNA reads as TGTGCCAGCAATGGGCGGGACGCAGGTCATGGAAACACCATATATTTT. Protein: CASNGRDAGHGNTIYF.

This clonotype was observed once. V gene TRBV11-2 combines with J gene TRBJ2-7, with 7 bases that match TRBD1. Germline lookup yields CDR1 SGHAT and CDR2 FQNNGV. J was trimmed by 6 bases and V by 3 bases; bases with no gene match: 8. The CDR3 totals 14 residues. The CDR3 coding sequence is TGTGCCAGCAGCTTTGGGACAGCGATATCCGAGCAGTACTTC. This sequence encodes CASSFGTAISEQYF.

The gene calls are TRBV4-1 and TRBJ2-1, with TRBD2 identical over 7 bases. The trim removed 1 base at V and 1 base at J, leaving 4 bases unmatched. The CDR3 has 16 residues. Germline V gene sequence: CDR1 MGHRA, CDR2 YSYEKL. CDR3 region: CASSQALAESYNEQFF. The CDR3 bases are TGCGCCAGCAGCCAAGCGCTAGCGGAATCCTACAATGAGCAGTTCTTC.

The V and J genes are TRBV2 and TRBJ2-2; D call uncertain. Trimming removed 3 bases at V and 1 base at J, with 9 bases between. Germline CDR1 is SNHLY and CDR2 is FYNNEI. This CDR3 spans 15 amino acids. The CDR3 here is CASSEDLENTGELFF. The CDR3 nucleotides are TGTGCCAGCAGTGAGGACCTCGAGAACACCGGGGAGCTGTTTTTT.

The genes are TRBV5-1 and TRBJ1-1; D remains ambiguous. From germline, CDR1 is SGHRS and CDR2 YFSETQ. V was pared by 0 bases and J by 1 base, with 10 bases between. The CDR3 has 15 amino acids. Here the CDR3 reads CASSLDGDWNTEAFF. The CDR3 region has the DNA TGCGCCAGCAGCTTGGACGGGGATTGGAACACTGAAGCTTTCTTT. The entire variable domain, with the rest obtained from reference TRBV5-1 and TRBJ1-1, is as follows: KAGVTQTPRYLIKTRGQQVTLSCSPISGHRSVSWYQQTPGQGLQFLFEYFSETQRNKGNFPGRFSGRQFSNSRSEMNVSTLELGDSALYLCASSLDGDWNTEAFFGQGTRLTVV.

V gene TRBV3-1 combines with J gene TRBJ2-3, with D unclear. This CDR3 has 13 residues. The germline CDR1 and CDR2 sequences are LGHDT and YNNKEL (reference sequence). The V gene lost 5 bases and the J gene lost 0 bases, with 6 bases spanning the gap. The CDR3: CASSSYSTDTQYF. CDR3 in DNA: TGTGCCAGCAGCTCGTACAGCACAGATACGCAGTATTTT.

The chain has TRBV4-2 and TRBJ2-2; D unresolved. CDR3 size: 15 residues. Germline CDR1 reads LGHNA; CDR2 reads YNFKEQ. Between the trimmed V and J ends, which lost 1 base and 1 base, there was a span of 7 bases. The CDR3 loop is CASSQGYGNTGELFF. DNA of the CDR3: TGTGCCAGCAGCCAAGGATACGGGAACACCGGGGAGCTGTTTTTT.

The chain couples TRBV7-9 to TRBJ1-1; no firm D call. Trimming cost V 4 bases and J 5 bases, with 5 bases left between them. The CDR3 extends over 11 amino acids. Germline values: CDR1 SEHNR, CDR2 FQNEAQ (reference sequence). The CDR3: CASSYLTEAFF. As DNA, the CDR3 is TGTGCCAGCAGCTACTTAACTGAAGCTTTCTTT.

The chain joins TRBV30 to TRBJ2-1; D assignment may be TRBD1 or TRBD2 (5 bases each). The CDR3 extends over 15 amino acids. Deletions cut 6 bases from V and 10 bases from J, with 25 bases between. Per the germline V gene, CDR1 is GTSNPN and CDR2 is SVGIG (reference sequence). The CDR3 coding sequence is TGTGCCTGCCCAGCCCCGCTGGGGGATCCGGGGGAGCAGTTCTTC. This translates into CACPAPLGDPGEQFF.

This clonotype showed up just a few times. The gene calls are TRBV7-9 and TRBJ1-6, with D possibly being TRBD1 (5 bases). Germline V gives CDR1 SEHNR, CDR2 FQNEAQ (reference sequence). The CDR3 is 12 residues long. V lost 10 bases, J lost 7 bases, and 11 bases lay in between. CDR3 residues: CATGLRNSPLHF. The CDR3 DNA follows: TGTGCCACGGGGCTACGGAATTCACCCCTCCACTTT.